This TCR beta chain was identified during a study of beta chain features in type 1 diabetes. Expressed TCRB transcripts were sequenced after all isolated RNA was converted to cDNA. TCRdb's copy holds only in-frame clones and misses some; the assay was immunoSEQ multiplex PCR. The repertoire holds fewer than 500,000 clones, with approximately 13% as singletons. Regarding this clone: As yet, its antigen is unknown.

Study-wide results and caveats: PCR could preferentially amplify shorter templates, alike in patients and controls. cDNA sequencing could over-represent cells with high TCR expression.

The receptor was isolated from a young man in good health. Sequenced material: naive CD4+ T cells from blood.

CDR3: CASSVGSLLGPNSPLHF. CDR3 nucleotides: TGTGCCAGCAGCGTAGGTTCCCTCCTGGGTCCCAATTCACCCCTCCACTTT. V gene TRBV9 combines with J gene TRBJ1-6; D is unresolved. The CDR3 has 17 residues. Germline V gene sequence: CDR1 SGDLS, CDR2 YYNGEE. V was cut by 0 bases and J by 7 bases, with 17 bases left in between.